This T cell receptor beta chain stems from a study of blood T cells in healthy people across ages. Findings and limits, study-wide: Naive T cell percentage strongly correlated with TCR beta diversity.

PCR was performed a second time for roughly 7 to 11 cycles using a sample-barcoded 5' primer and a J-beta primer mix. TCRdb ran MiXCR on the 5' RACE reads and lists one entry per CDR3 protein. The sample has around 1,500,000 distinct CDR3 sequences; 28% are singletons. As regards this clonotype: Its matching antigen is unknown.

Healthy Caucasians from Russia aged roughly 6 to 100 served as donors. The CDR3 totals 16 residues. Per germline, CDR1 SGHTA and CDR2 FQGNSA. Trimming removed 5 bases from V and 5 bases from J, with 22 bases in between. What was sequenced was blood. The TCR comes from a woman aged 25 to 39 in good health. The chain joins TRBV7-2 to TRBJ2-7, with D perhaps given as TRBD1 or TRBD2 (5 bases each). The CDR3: CASSNWDASRSHEQYF. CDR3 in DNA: TGTGCCAGCAGCAATTGGGACGCCTCGAGGTCCCACGAGCAGTACTTC.